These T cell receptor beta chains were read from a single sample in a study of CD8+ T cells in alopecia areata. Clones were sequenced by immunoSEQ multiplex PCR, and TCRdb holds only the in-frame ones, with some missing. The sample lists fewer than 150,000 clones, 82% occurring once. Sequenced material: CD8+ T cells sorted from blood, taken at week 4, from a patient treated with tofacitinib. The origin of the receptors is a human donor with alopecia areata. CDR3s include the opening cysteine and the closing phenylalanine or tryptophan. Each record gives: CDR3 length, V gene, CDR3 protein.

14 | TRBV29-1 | CSVRTGSSGNTIYF
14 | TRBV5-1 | CASSLGQGPYEQYF
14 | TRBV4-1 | CASSPDSMNTEAFF
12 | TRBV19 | CATLGVHYEQYF
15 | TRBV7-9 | CASSLSQGLYNEQFF
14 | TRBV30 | CAWFEENHSYEQYF
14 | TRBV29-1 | CSVVRQGSGTEAFF
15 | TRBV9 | CARSGGEGAGETQYF
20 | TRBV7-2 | CASSLATSGGALGGANVLTF
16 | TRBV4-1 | CASSSVGTEGQETQYF